This T cell receptor beta chain is from a study of T cells after yellow fever vaccination. V dropped 5 bases and J dropped 5 bases, with 18 bases sitting between them. Germline assignment: CDR1 LNHDA and CDR2 SQIVND (reference sequence). The CDR3 runs 15 residues. TCRdb reprocessed the 5' RACE reads via MiXCR and lists one record per CDR3 protein. The sample has about 330,000 distinct CDR3 sequences; about 4% are singletons. This clonotype was picked up many times. The sequenced sample was PBMCs, obtained 5 days after the yellow fever booster vaccination. The sequence came from a man between 18 and 29 years old who received the YFV17D yellow fever vaccine. The rearrangement links TRBV19 to TRBJ2-5; D perhaps matches TRBD1 (6 bases). This CDR3 is CASSAQQGVDETQYF. CDR3 bases: TGTGCCAGTAGTGCGCAACAGGGAGTCGATGAGACCCAGTACTTC.